A selection of T cell receptor beta chains follows, all from one sample in a study of blood T cell repertoires in COVID-19. Sequenced by immunoSEQ multiplex PCR; TCRdb stores in-frame clones only, minus some. The sample lists 270,000 or so clones, roughly 84% occurring once. The sample consisted of peripheral blood. The origin of the receptors is a human donor with COVID-19, enrolled during active disease. The donor label of this sample is uncertain. The CDR3 runs from the conserved cysteine through the conserved F or W. D genes are given only for firm matches. Size is stated for part of the rows, as once, few or many counts, or as a class when the clone is expanded.

D gene	V gene	clone size	J gene	CDR3 DNA	CDR3 protein
NA	TRBV9	NA	TRBJ2-3	TGTGCCAGCAGCGCCCGACATCCTCTTAGCACAGATACGCAGTATTTT	CASSARHPLSTDTQYF
TRBD1	TRBV5-6	NA	TRBJ1-4	TGTGCCAGCAGCACAGGGGGCTCTCCAAACTTT	CASSTGGSPNF
NA	TRBV18	NA	TRBJ1-1	TGTGCCAGCTCACTTCAGAGGGGAGGAAACACTGAAGCTTTCTTT	CASSLQRGGNTEAFF
TRBD2	TRBV19	NA	TRBJ2-4	TGTGCCAGTAGTCGGACTAGCGATGTCAAAAACATTCAGTACTTC	CASSRTSDVKNIQYF
TRBD1	TRBV19	few	TRBJ1-2	TGTGCCAGTAGTCTCCGGACAGGGCATAACTATGGCTACACCTTC	CASSLRTGHNYGYTF
NA	TRBV28	NA	TRBJ1-1	TGTGCCAGCAAGGCAGGAAACACTGAAGCTTTCTTT	CASKAGNTEAFF
NA	TRBV9	NA	TRBJ1-1	TGTGCCAGCAGCTTTTTGACAGAATTGAACACTGAAGCTTTCTTT	CASSFLTELNTEAFF
TRBD1	TRBV5-1	NA	TRBJ2-6	TGCGCCAGCAGCTCAGAAGGTTTGGGACAGTACTCTGGGGCCAACGTCCTGACTTTC	CASSSEGLGQYSGANVLTF
TRBD1	TRBV19	NA	TRBJ2-2	TGTGCCAGTAGTACCGGGACAGGGGGGACCGGGGAGCTGTTTTTT	CASSTGTGGTGELFF
NA	TRBV28	NA	TRBJ1-2	TGTGCCAGCAGTTCGCAGGGGAACTATGGCTACACCTTC	CASSSQGNYGYTF
TRBD1	TRBV5-4	NA	TRBJ1-2	TGTGCCAGCAGCTTCCCCGGGACAGGGGGTCATGGCTACACCTTC	CASSFPGTGGHGYTF
TRBD1	TRBV5-1	NA	TRBJ2-5	TGCGCCAGCAGCACGGACGGTAGACAGGGGGAGACCCAGTACTTC	CASSTDGRQGETQYF
TRBD1	TRBV6-5	NA	TRBJ2-7	TGTGCCAGCAGCCGGGACAGGGGGCCTTGGGAGCAGTACTTC	CASSRDRGPWEQYF
TRBD2	TRBV5-4	NA	TRBJ2-2	TGTGCCAGCAGCCCGCGAGCGGGAGGAGAAACCGGGGAGCTGTTTTTT	CASSPRAGGETGELFF
TRBD2	TRBV2	NA	TRBJ2-4	TGTGCCAGCGGGCGGGAGTTAGCCAAAAACATTCAGTACTTC	CASGRELAKNIQYF
TRBD2	TRBV27	NA	TRBJ2-7	TGTGCCAGCAACCCCGCTAGCGGGAGCGTATACGAGCAGTACTTC	CASNPASGSVYEQYF
TRBD1	TRBV5-6	NA	TRBJ1-1	TGTGCCAGCAGCTTGCAGGGGGCTGGCACTGAAGCTTTCTTT	CASSLQGAGTEAFF
TRBD2	TRBV11-2	NA	TRBJ2-1	TGTGCCAGCAGCTTAGCCCGGACTAGCTCACAGTTCTTC	CASSLARTSSQFF
NA	TRBV6-1	many	TRBJ2-3	TGTGCCAGCAGTGAAAATACTTCCGGCGGGACGGGAGTACCAGATACGCAGTATTTT	CASSENTSGGTGVPDTQYF
TRBD1	TRBV4-3	NA	TRBJ1-4	TGCGCCAGCAGCTTCCAGGGGGCGGGTGAAAAACTGTTTTTT	CASSFQGAGEKLFF
NA	TRBV3-1/TRBV3-2	NA	TRBJ1-4	TGTGCCAGCAGCGGAGACAGTTCCTATGAAAAACTGTTTTTT	CASSGDSSYEKLFF